Listed here are 18 T cell receptor beta chains from one sample, sequenced in a study of cytomegalovirus exposure and HLA in healthy donors (dated by TCRdb to about 2017). The library was prepared using the immunoSEQ multiplex PCR assay. The multiplex PCR relied on a mix of 60 forward primers for TCR Vbeta segments and 13 reverse primers for TCR Jbeta segments. TCRdb carries this immuneACCESS record with in-frame sequences only. Its versions omit some clonotypes, under half of them owing to an unresolved V gene in the studies checked, with the rest unexplained. Here the sample has about 220,000 clones; over 65% occur a single time. Of the sample, 0.63% falls within the top ten clones. Material for sequencing was PBMCs. These TCRs come from a man between 18 and 29 years old in good health and CMV-seronegative.

This clone appeared a few times. This chain connects TRBV7-9 to TRBJ2-1; the match to TRBD2 covers 10 bases. The V gene's germline CDR1 is SEHNR and CDR2 FQNEAQ (reference sequence). J gave up 5 bases and V 1 base, and 2 bases lay outside the gene matches. CDR3 size: 15 residues. CDR3 in amino acids: CASSLVSGGNNEQFF. CDR3 DNA: TGTGCCAGCAGCTTAGTTAGCGGGGGGAACAATGAGCAGTTCTTC.

The CDR3: CASTGGGNIQYF. The CDR3 DNA reads TGTGCCAGCACTGGGGGGGGAAACATTCAGTACTTC. The genes are TRBV28 and TRBJ2-4; 7 bases are shared with TRBD2. V lost 7 bases and J lost 6; bases outside the gene matches: 3. Germline assignment: CDR1 MDHEN and CDR2 SYDVKM. This CDR3 is 12 amino acids long.

The CDR3 is CASNRQGAYTEAFF. CDR3 nucleotide sequence: TGTGCCAGCAACAGACAGGGGGCCTACACTGAAGCTTTCTTT. The gene calls are TRBV2 and TRBJ1-1; 10 bases are shared with TRBD1. Germline V gene data show CDR1 as SNHLY and CDR2 as FYNNEI. The CDR3 loop spans 14 amino acids. V lost 7 bases, J lost 3 bases, and 5 bases stayed unmatched.

The chain couples TRBV5-1 to TRBJ2-1; a weak D match, TRBD2 (5 bases). Germline V gives CDR1 SGHRS, CDR2 YFSETQ. This CDR3 comprises 14 residues. The V gene lost 0 bases and the J gene lost 3 bases, with 7 bases spanning the gap. The CDR3 region has the DNA TGCGCCAGCAGCTTGGCGGGGTTCTACAATGAGCAGTTCTTC. The encoded protein is CASSLAGFYNEQFF.

The chain links TRBV19 to TRBJ2-5; 7 nucleotides agree with TRBD2. V dropped 5 bases and J dropped 3; count of bases not matched to a gene: 9. The CDR3 runs 15 residues. Germline-derived CDR1 and CDR2 are LNHDA and SQIVND (reference sequence). CDR3 sequence reads: CASSLTGTTKETQYF. The CDR3 bases are TGTGCCAGTAGTCTCACCGGGACTACCAAAGAGACCCAGTACTTC.

The chain has TRBV7-6 and TRBJ2-7, with TRBD2 matching 7 bases. From germline, CDR1 is SGHVS and CDR2 FNYEAQ. The junction had 10 bases not matched to a gene; V was cut back by 5 bases and J by 3 bases. This CDR3 region has 15 residues. This chain's CDR3 is CASSGYRTRIYEQYF. For the CDR3, the DNA is TGTGCCAGCAGCGGCTATAGGACTAGAATCTACGAGCAGTACTTC. The full variable domain, its missing parts supplied by reference TRBV7-6 and TRBJ2-7, is GAGVSQSPRYKVTKRGQDVALRCDPISGHVSLYWYRQALGQGPEFLTYFNYEAQQDKSGLPNDRFSAERPEGSISTLTIQRTEQRDSAMYRCASSGYRTRIYEQYFGPGTRLTVT.

The J gene is TRBJ1-2, the V gene TRBV12-5, with D hard to call. The CDR3 is 11 amino acids. Trimming took 4 bases from V and 7 from J, leaving 7 bases between them. The germline V gene encodes CDR1 LGHNT and CDR2 FRNRAP. The CDR3 coding sequence is TGTGCTAGTGGTTCCACTAGTGGCTACACCTTC. It specifies CASGSTSGYTF.

The sample holds one count of this clone. The chain joins TRBV6-1 to TRBJ1-2, with TRBD1 matching 11 bases. The junction had 3 bases not matched to a gene; V was cut back by 4 bases and J by 2 bases. The CDR3 is 15 amino acids. Per germline, CDR1 MNHNS and CDR2 SASEGT. The CDR3 sequence: CASSGRDRGNYGYTF. CDR3 nucleotides: TGTGCCAGCAGTGGACGGGACAGGGGGAACTATGGCTACACCTTC.

J is TRBJ1-2 and V is TRBV30, with 7 bases identical to TRBD1. Germline CDR1 reads GTSNPN; CDR2 reads SVGIG (reference sequence). The CDR3 totals 12 residues. The V and J ends lost 4 bases and 8 bases, in that order; junction bases with no gene match: 7. The CDR3 is CAWIGTDPGYTF. CDR3 nucleotides: TGTGCCTGGATCGGGACAGACCCCGGCTACACCTTC.

The table lists this clone with a few counts. V gene TRBV29-1 combines with J gene TRBJ1-1, with TRBD1 as a possible D gene (6 bases). This CDR3 spans 12 amino acids. Germline CDR1 reads SQVTM; CDR2 reads ANQGSEA. With 7 bases removed from V and 5 bases from J, the gap between germline ends came to 14 bases. The CDR3 is CSAGEGGTEAFF. The CDR3 DNA is TGCAGCGCAGGGGAGGGTGGGACTGAAGCTTTCTTT.

This clone was detected once. The chain recombines TRBV4-2 with TRBJ2-1, with 8 nucleotides matching TRBD2. This CDR3 spans 16 amino acids. Germline V gene data show CDR1 as LGHNA and CDR2 as YNFKEQ. With 1 base clipped from V and 3 bases from J, the junction kept 5 bases outside the gene matches. The chain's CDR3 is CASSQVIAGFYNEQFF. Written as DNA, the CDR3 is TGTGCCAGCAGCCAAGTGATAGCGGGGTTCTACAATGAGCAGTTCTTC.

J is TRBJ1-5 and V is TRBV5-1; 8 positions agree with TRBD1. CDR3 length: 15 amino acids. Germline values: CDR1 SGHRS, CDR2 YFSETQ. Losses at the gene ends were 5 bases for V and 2 bases for J; bases not matched to a gene: 6. The CDR3 reads CASRPQGACNQPQHF. The CDR3 bases are TGCGCCAGCAGGCCGCAGGGGGCCTGCAATCAGCCCCAGCATTTT.

The rearrangement links TRBV2 to TRBJ2-5, with D maybe TRBD2 (5 bases). The V end was cut by 6 bases, the J end by 5 bases, with 13 bases between. CDR1 and CDR2 (germline): SNHLY, FYNNEI. The CDR3 runs to 13 residues. CDR3 nucleotides: TGTGCCAGCAGCCCCCCGGGGTCTGAGACCCAGTACTTC. Translation: CASSPPGSETQYF. Full variable domain (rest looked up from reference TRBV2 and TRBJ2-5): EPEVTQTPSHQVTQMGQEVILRCVPISNHLYFYWYRQILGQKVEFLVSFYNNEISEKSEIFDDQFSVERPDGSNFTLKIRSTKLEDSAMYFCASSPPGSETQYFGPGTRLLVL.

The V and J genes are TRBV5-1 and TRBJ2-5, with TRBD1 matching over 7 bases. V lost 6 bases to trimming and J lost 4 bases; unmatched junction nucleotides: 12. The CDR3 sequence is 15 residues long. Germline CDR1 and CDR2: SGHRS and YFSETQ. In DNA, the CDR3 is TGCGCCAGCACCCAAGGCCTGGACAGGCGAGAGACCCAGTACTTC. Translating it yields CASTQGLDRRETQYF.

V usage is TRBV28 and J usage is TRBJ2-5; 13 nucleotides align to TRBD2. Trimming removed 6 bases from V and 7 bases from J; junction bases left unmatched: 11. Germline lookup yields CDR1 MDHEN and CDR2 SYDVKM. This CDR3 comprises 16 residues. DNA for the CDR3: TGTGCCAGCAGCCCCGGGACTAGCGGGGAAGGTGGGACCCAGTACTTC. Translated, it gives CASSPGTSGEGGTQYF.

V gene TRBV6-1 combines with J gene TRBJ2-7, with a tentative D call TRBD2 (6 bases). The length of the CDR3 is 16 residues. Germline CDR1 is MNHNS and CDR2 is SASEGT. Between the trimmed V and J ends, which lost 4 bases and 2 bases, there was a span of 18 bases. The CDR3 protein is CASSGRRGAETYEQYF. CDR3 nucleotides: TGTGCCAGCAGTGGAAGGCGGGGAGCGGAAACCTACGAGCAGTACTTC.

This chain uses TRBV28 with TRBJ2-5, with TRBD2 matching over 10 bases. The CDR3 runs 15 residues. The V gene end was trimmed by 5 bases and the J gene end by 1 base; junction bases not matched to a gene: 4. CDR1 is MDHEN and CDR2 is SYDVKM in the germline V gene. The CDR3 is CASSLAGAPQETQYF. The CDR3 DNA is TGTGCCAGCAGTCTAGCGGGAGCACCCCAAGAGACCCAGTACTTC.

The V call is TRBV28, the J call TRBJ2-7; no clear D. The CDR3 length is 11 residues. Germline V lookup: CDR1 MDHEN, CDR2 SYDVKM. Trimming left V 3 bases short and J 3 bases short, with 3 bases between. The CDR3 protein is CASSFYYEQYF. The CDR3, as DNA: TGTGCCAGCAGTTTTTACTACGAGCAGTACTTC.